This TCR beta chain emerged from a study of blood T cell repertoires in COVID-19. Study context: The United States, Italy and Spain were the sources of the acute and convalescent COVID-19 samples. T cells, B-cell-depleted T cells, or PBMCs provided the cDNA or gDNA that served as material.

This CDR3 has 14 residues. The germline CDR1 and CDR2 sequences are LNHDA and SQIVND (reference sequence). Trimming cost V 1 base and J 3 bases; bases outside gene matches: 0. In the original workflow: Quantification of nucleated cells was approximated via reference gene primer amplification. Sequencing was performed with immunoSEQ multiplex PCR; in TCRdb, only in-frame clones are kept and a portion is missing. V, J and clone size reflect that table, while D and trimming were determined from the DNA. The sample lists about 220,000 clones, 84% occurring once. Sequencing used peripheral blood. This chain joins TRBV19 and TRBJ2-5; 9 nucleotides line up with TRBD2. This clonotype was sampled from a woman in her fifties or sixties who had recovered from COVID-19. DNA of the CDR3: TGTGCCAGTAGTATAGTAGCGGGGGAAGAGACCCAGTACTTC. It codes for CASSIVAGEETQYF.